This paragraph reports one T cell receptor (beta chain). The antigen is unknown. The sample belongs to a study of T cell repertoires in cytomegalovirus infection. The wider study: It was recently identified HLA-C-restricted and well-studied HLA-B-restricted CMV epitopes that the study used. Indicated by public TCR beta signatures were CMV infection and matching HLA type. Study-level points and caveats: The ex vivo response was dominated by HLA-C-restricted CMV-specific TCR beta clonotypes. The study identified carriers of CMV plus the relevant HLA from cumulative public TCR beta family frequency.

This CDR3 spans 17 amino acids. Trimming pared 4 bases from V and 7 bases from J, leaving 23 bases between. The germline V gene has CDR1 LGHNA and CDR2 YSLEER. From the reads, TCRdb called clonotypes with MiXCR, one entry per CDR3 protein. The sample carries around 900,000 distinct CDR3 sequences, approximately 33% recorded once. The material sequenced was cultured CD8+ T cells from PBMCs, taken from culture after CMV antigen stimulation. The clonotype was recovered from a human donor in good health (CMV status not recorded). Some clones in this sample may be carry-over from other donors' samples. This chain uses TRBV4-3 with TRBJ2-1, with a weak D call TRBD1 (5 bases). As DNA, the CDR3 is TGCGCCAGCAGCCCGTCGGTCTCCGGACAACTAACGAATGAGCAGTTCTTC. It is translated as CASSPSVSGQLTNEQFF.